This passage covers 25 T cell receptor beta chains from one sample sequenced in a study of vaccination effects on CD4 cells after COVID-19. After expansion with viral peptide pools in the ViraFEST assay, antigen-specific CD4+ T cells were sequenced. At the end of approximately 10 days of culture, CD4+ T cells were isolated. The participants, recipients of two vaccine doses, got either BNT162b2 or mRNA-1273. The protocol was immunoSEQ multiplex PCR, while the TCRdb copy is restricted to in-frame clones and leaves out a portion. Here the sample spans under 40,000 clones, around four fifths being singletons. These receptors have no identified antigens. The sequenced sample was CD4+ T cells from PBMCs cultured with HCoV-NL63 spike peptides, obtained after COVID-19 vaccination. All receptors derive from a human donor who received a COVID-19 vaccine. Some clones in this sample may be carry-over from other donors' samples.

The chain couples TRBV4-1 to TRBJ2-1; D is unclear. V was pared by 0 bases and J by 7 bases, with 13 bases between. Germline V gene lookup returns CDR1 MGHRA and CDR2 YSYEKL. The CDR3 runs 15 residues. In nucleotides, the CDR3 is TGCGCCAGCAGCCAAGAAGATACCGTCCGGAATGAGCAGTTCTTC. As protein: CASSQEDTVRNEQFF.

V usage is TRBV6-5 and J usage is TRBJ2-7, with a possible D match to TRBD2 (7 bases). Trimming pared 8 bases from V and 1 base from J, leaving 15 bases between. This CDR3 is built from 14 residues. The V gene's germline CDR1 is MNHEY and CDR2 SVGAGI. The CDR3 DNA sequence: TGTGCCAGCCGAGTAGGGGGGGGGTCCTACGAGCAGTACGTC. Encoded protein: CASRVGGGSYEQYV.

The J gene is TRBJ1-5, the V gene TRBV6-2 or TRBV6-3, with TRBD1 identical over 7 bases. This CDR3 is built from 13 residues. The J segment lost 4 bases and the V segment lost 5 bases, leaving 2 bases of the junction unmatched. Germline CDR1 MNHEY, CDR2 SVGEGT. The CDR3 sequence is CASSKTGNQPQHF. The CDR3 DNA reads as TGTGCCAGCAGTAAGACAGGGAATCAGCCCCAGCATTTT.

This rearrangement joins TRBV9 to TRBJ2-1; no definite D call. Trimming removed 0 bases from V and 2 bases from J, with 6 bases in between. The CDR3 is made up of 14 amino acids. Germline V gene lookup returns CDR1 SGDLS and CDR2 YYNGEE. Here the CDR3 reads CASSVGLAYNEQFF. The DNA of the CDR3 is TGTGCCAGCAGCGTAGGACTCGCCTACAATGAGCAGTTCTTC.

Only one count was recorded for this clone. This chain uses TRBV7-8 with TRBJ1-1, with D possibly being TRBD1 (6 bases). V was clipped by 5 bases and J by 6 bases, with 19 bases between them. Per the germline V gene, CDR1 is SGHVS and CDR2 is FQNEAQ. The CDR3 sequence is 15 residues long. The CDR3 here is CASSLGAGVGAEAFF. Here the CDR3 DNA reads TGTGCCAGCAGCCTCGGGGCAGGGGTCGGGGCTGAAGCTTTCTTT.

Here the CDR3 DNA reads TGTGCCAGCAGTTCCCAGATGGATACAGGGCCTTATGGCTACACCTTC. Translating it yields CASSSQMDTGPYGYTF. The chain has TRBV6-5 and TRBJ1-2, with D perhaps matching TRBD1 (6 bases). Trimming removed 4 bases at V and 5 bases at J, with 20 bases between. Germline-derived CDR1 and CDR2 are MNHEY and SVGAGI. This CDR3 region has 16 residues.

The J gene is TRBJ2-1, the V gene TRBV6-4; the match to TRBD2 covers 13 bases. J gave up 2 bases and V 6 bases, and 4 bases lay outside the gene matches. The CDR3 is 16 residues long. The germline CDR1 and CDR2 sequences are MRHNA and SNTAGT. The CDR3 protein is CASSTTSGGAYNEQFF. The DNA of the CDR3 is TGTGCCAGCAGCACTACTAGCGGGGGGGCCTACAATGAGCAGTTCTTC.

This clone was counted only a few times. The chain employs TRBV5-1 and TRBJ2-1, with a tentative D call TRBD2 (5 bases). The V and J ends lost 0 bases and 2 bases respectively, with 9 bases between them. CDR1 is SGHRS, CDR2 YFSETQ, per germline. This CDR3 spans 15 amino acids. CDR3 nucleotide sequence: TGCGCCAGCAGCTTGGTAGCGATTACCTACAATGAGCAGTTCTTC. It codes for CASSLVAITYNEQFF.

The chain recombines TRBV10-3 with TRBJ2-1; TRBD2 matches 11 bases. V dropped 0 bases and J dropped 6; count of bases not matched to a gene: 4. The CDR3 length is 16 residues. Per the germline V gene, CDR1 is ENHRY and CDR2 is SYGVKD. The CDR3 sequence is CAISESLAGGTNEQFF. Written as DNA, the CDR3 is TGTGCCATCAGTGAGTCCCTAGCGGGGGGCACCAATGAGCAGTTCTTC.

This clone was observed a few times. V is TRBV7-9 and J is TRBJ2-5, with D hard to call. This CDR3 is 16 amino acids long. The ends were cut back, 1 base at V and 1 base at J, with 13 bases in the middle. CDR1 is SEHNR, CDR2 FQNEAQ, per germline (reference sequence). CDR3 in amino acids: CASSLGFFKAQETQYF. The CDR3 DNA is TGTGCCAGCAGCTTAGGGTTCTTTAAGGCCCAAGAGACCCAGTACTTC.

The V and J genes are TRBV21-1 and TRBJ2-7. TRBV21-1 constitutes a pseudogene. CDR3 length equals 14 residues. The CDR3, as DNA: TGTGCCAGCAGCAAAAGGGTGCCGAGCTACGAGCAGTACGTC. Protein sequence: CASSKRVPSYEQYV.

This clone was seen a few times. The chain couples TRBV28 to TRBJ1-1; the D is unclear. Germline CDR1 reads MDHEN; CDR2 reads SYDVKM. Trimming took off 6 bases at V and 0 bases at J, with 8 bases between the two ends. The CDR3 is 13 residues long. CDR3: CASRITLNTEAFF. In DNA form, the CDR3 reads TGTGCCAGCAGGATAACATTGAACACTGAAGCTTTCTTT.

The gene calls are TRBV28 and TRBJ2-3, with 13 positions matching TRBD2. Trimming took 2 bases from V and 2 from J; bases not matched to a gene: 4. Germline assignment: CDR1 MDHEN and CDR2 SYDVKM. The CDR3 sequence is 17 residues long. The CDR3 region has the DNA TGTGCCAGCAGTTTACTTACTAGCGGGGGGGTCACAGATACGCAGTATTTT. Protein sequence: CASSLLTSGGVTDTQYF.

The chain uses TRBV7-2 and TRBJ2-1; D is perhaps TRBD2 (7 bases). Germline V gene sequence: CDR1 SGHTA, CDR2 FQGNSA. The V gene lost 5 bases and the J gene lost 7 bases, with 18 bases spanning the gap. This CDR3 has 15 residues. CDR3 amino acids: CASSRRGGASNEQFF. The CDR3 region has the DNA TGTGCCAGCAGCCGGAGGGGGGGGGCAAGTAATGAGCAGTTCTTC.

This chain joins TRBV5-6 and TRBJ2-3; D uncertain. Trimming took 4 bases from V and 4 from J, leaving 10 bases between them. This CDR3 has 13 amino acids. Looked up from germline, CDR1 is SGHDT and CDR2 is YYEEEE. CDR3 nucleotides: TGTGCCAGCAGCCAGATAACACCAGATACGCAGTATTTT. Protein sequence: CASSQITPDTQYF. Supplemented by reference TRBV5-6 and TRBJ2-3, the full variable domain reads DAGVTQSPTHLIKTRGQQVTLRCSPKSGHDTVSWYQQALGQGPQFIFQYYEEEERQRGNFPDRFSGHQFPNYSSELNVNALLLGDSALYLCASSQITPDTQYFGPGTRLTVL.

This chain uses TRBV29-1 with TRBJ1-4; D gene ambiguous. The CDR3 totals 13 residues. V lost 4 bases and J 2 bases, leaving 8 bases between the germline ends. The germline V gene has CDR1 SQVTM and CDR2 ANQGSEA. The DNA of the CDR3 is TGCAGCGTTGGCAAGGGTACTAATGAAAAACTGTTTTTT. This translates into CSVGKGTNEKLFF. Full variable domain (rest looked up from reference TRBV29-1 and TRBJ1-4): SAVISQKPSRDICQRGTSLTIQCQVDSQVTMMFWYRQQPGQSLTLIATANQGSEATYESGFVIDKFPISRPNLTFSTLTVSNMSPEDSSIYLCSVGKGTNEKLFFGSGTQLSVL.

This chain uses TRBV5-1 with TRBJ1-4; unclear D gene. The CDR3 contains 15 residues. With 0 bases removed from V and 1 base from J, the gap between germline ends came to 7 bases. CDR1 is SGHRS, CDR2 YFSETQ, per germline. Here the CDR3 DNA reads TGCGCCAGCAGCTTGGCCCCGTTAACTAATGAAAAACTGTTTTTT. Its translation is CASSLAPLTNEKLFF.

This rearrangement joins TRBV5-1 to TRBJ2-2; D is unclear. Per the germline V gene, CDR1 is SGHRS and CDR2 is YFSETQ. This CDR3 is 16 amino acids long. Trimming removed 3 bases from V and 4 bases from J, with 16 bases in between. CDR3 bases: TGCGCCAGCAGCTCGGTCGGTAGCCCGGGCACCGGGGAGCTGTTTTTT. Translation: CASSSVGSPGTGELFF.

The rearrangement uses TRBV18 and TRBJ2-2, with D hard to call. This CDR3 comprises 14 residues. The V end was cut by 2 bases, the J end by 4 bases, with 8 bases between. The germline V gene has CDR1 KGHSH and CDR2 LQKENI. Here the CDR3 DNA reads TGTGCCAGCTCACCATTGGGTTCCACCGGGGAGCTGTTTTTT. Translating it yields CASSPLGSTGELFF.

This clone turned up a few times. The J gene is TRBJ2-7, the V gene TRBV28, with a possible D match to TRBD2 (6 bases). Trimming took off 7 bases at V and 6 bases at J, with 16 bases between the two ends. This CDR3 spans 13 amino acids. Germline CDR1 and CDR2: MDHEN and SYDVKM. The CDR3 DNA follows: TGTGCCAGCAACCCGGGGCAGGGAGGCGAGCAGTACGTC. Encoded protein: CASNPGQGGEQYV.

The chain links TRBV18 to TRBJ2-3; D possibly corresponds to TRBD1 (6 bases). The ends were cut back, 5 bases at V and 5 bases at J, with 11 bases in the middle. This CDR3 is 13 amino acids long. Germline values: CDR1 KGHSH, CDR2 LQKENI. Here the CDR3 reads CASSGTDRDTQYF. In DNA form, the CDR3 reads TGTGCCAGCTCAGGGACGGACAGAGATACGCAGTATTTT.

This clone has only one observation. The gene calls are TRBV7-2 and TRBJ1-2; D not certain. This CDR3 region has 14 residues. The germline gives CDR1 SGHTA, CDR2 FQGNSA. The V and J ends lost 3 bases and 1 base respectively, with 9 bases between them. The CDR3 loop is CASSFGPINYGYTF. CDR3 coding DNA: TGTGCCAGCAGCTTTGGGCCGATTAACTATGGCTACACCTTC.

This chain uses TRBV6-2 or TRBV6-3 with TRBJ2-7; D possibly corresponds to TRBD2 (5 bases). The CDR3 sequence is 14 residues long. From germline, CDR1 is MNHEY and CDR2 SVGEGT. The V and J ends lost 4 bases and 3 bases respectively, with 13 bases between them. The CDR3 loop reads CASSFNRGFYEQYV. CDR3 DNA sequence: TGTGCCAGCAGTTTTAATCGGGGTTTCTACGAGCAGTACGTC.

The chain combines TRBV7-8 with TRBJ2-5; TRBD1 agrees at 9 bases. This CDR3 spans 16 amino acids. V gave up 2 bases and J gave up 4 bases; unmatched junction bases: 8. Germline loops: CDR1 SGHVS, CDR2 FQNEAQ. This CDR3 reads CASSLRQGGRGETQYF. CDR3 sequence (DNA): TGTGCCAGCAGCTTAAGACAGGGGGGTCGCGGAGAGACCCAGTACTTC.

A single count supports this clone. This chain joins TRBV13 and TRBJ1-3, with D tentatively TRBD1 (6 bases). Germline-derived CDR1 and CDR2 are PRHDT and FYEKMQ (reference sequence). CDR3 length: 15 residues. Trimming took off 5 bases at V and 1 base at J, with 12 bases between the two ends. This CDR3 is CASSRDRFSGNTIYF. CDR3 nucleotides: TGTGCCAGCAGCCGCGACAGGTTTTCTGGAAACACCATATATTTT.